A single sample is the source of the 10 T cell receptor beta chains below, sequenced in a study. In TCRdb, the RT-PCR reads were re-called with MiXCR into one record per CDR3 protein. The repertoire includes 550,000 to 750,000 distinct CDR3 sequences, 13% to 15% of them detected once, and 3.6% sits in the top ten. The specimen sequenced was memory CD4+ T cells from blood. The receptors derive from a female donor in good health, serving as a healthy control.

The chain links TRBV5-1 to TRBJ2-5, with D possibly being TRBD1 (6 bases). Germline CDR1 SGHRS, CDR2 YFSETQ. The CDR3 runs to 14 residues. V was shortened by 3 bases and J by 3 bases, with 12 bases between the two germline ends. CDR3 in amino acids: CASSYQGLEETQYF. The CDR3 coding sequence is TGCGCCAGCAGCTACCAGGGGTTGGAAGAGACCCAGTACTTC. The whole variable domain, remainder taken from reference TRBV5-1 and TRBJ2-5, is KAGVTQTPRYLIKTRGQQVTLSCSPISGHRSVSWYQQTPGQGLQFLFEYFSETQRNKGNFPGRFSGRQFSNSRSEMNVSTLELGDSALYLCASSYQGLEETQYFGPGTRLLVL.

This clonotype was counted many times. The chain joins TRBV7-9 to TRBJ2-1; maybe TRBD2 (5 bases). The CDR3 consists of 16 residues. V lost 8 bases and J lost 5, with 22 bases in between. Per the germline V gene, CDR1 is SEHNR and CDR2 is FQNEAQ (reference sequence). CDR3 coding DNA: TGTGCCAGCGAACCCGGGGTGGGCCTTGGGGACAATGAGCAGTTCTTC. Its protein product is CASEPGVGLGDNEQFF.

The chain uses TRBV6-2 or TRBV6-3 and TRBJ2-1; the D is unclear. V was trimmed by 0 bases and J by 10 bases, leaving 7 bases between them. This CDR3 contains 12 residues. CDR1 MNHEY and CDR2 SVGEGT come from the germline V gene. The CDR3 nucleotides read TGTGCCAGCAGTTACTCGTGGTTGGAGCAGTTCTTC. Protein product: CASSYSWLEQFF.

This chain links TRBV15 with TRBJ2-7, with D possibly being TRBD1 (5 bases). Trimming removed 5 bases at V and 6 bases at J, with 17 bases between. The CDR3 is made up of 14 amino acids. Germline loops: CDR1 LNHNV, CDR2 YYDKDF (reference sequence). The CDR3 DNA sequence: TGTGCCACCAGCCCTGAGCCCCATAGGGGCGAGCAGTACTTC. It encodes CATSPEPHRGEQYF.

This clonotype was seen ten or more times. The chain combines TRBV5-1 with TRBJ1-6, with D perhaps TRBD1 (6 bases). Germline CDR1 SGHRS, CDR2 YFSETQ. The CDR3 has 15 amino acids. Trimming shortened V by 1 base and J by 10 bases, and 15 bases separated the two germline ends. CDR3 DNA sequence: TGCGCCAGCAGCTTGAGTTTGGCAGGGGAATCACCCCTCCACTTT. Its protein product is CASSLSLAGESPLHF.

A few counts support this clonotype. The chain joins TRBV2 to TRBJ1-1, with 9 bases identical to TRBD1. CDR1 is SNHLY, CDR2 FYNNEI, per germline. The J segment lost 5 bases and the V segment lost 7 bases, leaving 11 bases of the junction unmatched. The CDR3 is 15 residues long. This CDR3 is CASIARDRDVTEAFF. DNA for the CDR3: TGTGCCAGCATAGCACGGGACAGGGATGTTACTGAAGCTTTCTTT.

This chain uses TRBV6-5 with TRBJ2-1; D gene ambiguous. The V and J ends lost 7 bases and 5 bases respectively, with 12 bases between them. From germline, CDR1 is MNHEY and CDR2 SVGAGI. The CDR3 sequence is 13 residues long. The DNA for the CDR3 is TGTGCCAGCACTGGGCAGAATAACAATGAGCAGTTCTTC. Amino acid sequence: CASTGQNNNEQFF.

J is TRBJ2-1 and V is TRBV12-3 or TRBV12-4; TRBD2 aligns across 9 bases. The CDR3 is 13 amino acids. Written as DNA, the CDR3 is TGTGCTACCCGAGCGGGGGGTGGCAATGAGCAGTTCTTC. This gives the protein CATRAGGGNEQFF.

This chain joins TRBV6-2 or TRBV6-3 and TRBJ2-3, with D unresolved. Germline CDR1 and CDR2: MNHEY and SVGEGT. This CDR3 has 13 residues. Trimming pared 7 bases from V and 3 bases from J, leaving 11 bases between. This CDR3 reads CASKTDQTDTQYF. CDR3 nucleotides: TGTGCCAGCAAAACAGATCAAACAGATACGCAGTATTTT.

This clonotype has ten or more counts. CDR3 DNA: TGTGCCAGCAGTACGAAGGGTAGTGGAGAAAAACTGTTTTTT. Protein product: CASSTKGSGEKLFF. The V and J genes are TRBV12-3 or TRBV12-4 and TRBJ1-4; no reliable D call. This CDR3 comprises 14 residues. Trimming stripped 5 bases from V and 8 bases from J, with 15 bases between.